This TCR beta chain was obtained from a study of OX40 agonist ivuxolimab in advanced cancers. Study background: Past anti-PD-1, anti-PD-L1 or anti-CTLA-4 therapy was accepted, and 40% had received some. Three patients responded partially, comprising one with hepatocellular carcinoma and two with cutaneous melanoma.

Repertoires were generated with immunoSEQ multiplex PCR, while TCRdb's copy carries only in-frame clones and drops some. Of 75,000 to 100,000 clones in the sample, approximately 88% are singletons; the top ten hold around 2.7%. This CDR3 is built from 13 residues. Between the trimmed V and J ends, which lost 2 bases and 3 bases, there was a span of 7 bases. Germline-derived CDR1 and CDR2 are LNHDA and SQIVND (reference sequence). This chain connects TRBV19 to TRBJ1-1; D perhaps matches TRBD1 (5 bases). The TCR was taken from an adult with an advanced solid tumor such as melanoma, head and neck, liver or kidney cancer. Sequencing used CD4+ or CD8+ T cells sorted from blood, obtained in a trial of the OX40 agonist ivuxolimab. The CDR3 region is CASSIKGYTEAFF. As DNA, the CDR3 is TGTGCCAGTAGTATAAAGGGGTACACTGAAGCTTTCTTT.